The 2 T cell receptor beta chains reported below all come from one sample, sequenced in a study of control samples from healthy donors and cancer patients. TCRdb's table, derived via immunoSEQ multiplex PCR, lists solely in-frame clones and lacks some. The sample records about 51,000 clones, over 70% being singletons. The specimen was blood. The receptors here all came from a man between 65 and 85 years old in good health.

The chain employs TRBV5-1 and TRBJ2-1; maybe TRBD2 (5 bases). Trimming took off 0 bases at V and 6 bases at J, with 16 bases between the two ends. Germline-derived CDR1 and CDR2 are SGHRS and YFSETQ. CDR3 length: 16 amino acids. As DNA, the CDR3 is TGCGCCAGCAGCTTGGTTCCGGACTCAGCTTTCAATGAGCAGTTCTTC. Translated, it gives CASSLVPDSAFNEQFF.

This clone came up a few times. This chain uses TRBV9 with TRBJ2-1, with TRBD1 matching 10 bases. This CDR3 has 15 residues. Unmatched junction bases numbered 1, after V lost 0 bases and J lost 4 bases. Germline V gene sequence: CDR1 SGDLS, CDR2 YYNGEE. The CDR3 here is CASSVGQGAYNEQFF. Written as DNA, the CDR3 is TGTGCCAGCAGCGTAGGACAGGGGGCGTACAATGAGCAGTTCTTC.